The subject of this entry is one TCR beta chain. In the original analysis: Estimation of nucleated cell counts was performed using reference gene primer amplification. TCRdb keeps only in-frame clones here, not all; method: immunoSEQ multiplex PCR. V and J calls and clone size are copied from that table; D and trimming were computed from the DNA. The repertoire has under 150,000 clones, about 88% of them found once; the top ten carry about 2.5%. This specimen belongs to a study of blood T cell repertoires in COVID-19. V lost 5 bases, J lost 1 base, and 9 bases stayed unmatched. The CDR3 spans 16 residues. Germline CDR1 and CDR2: MDHEN and SYDVKM.

The sequenced sample consisted of peripheral blood. The gene calls are TRBV28 and TRBJ1-2, with 8 bases fitting TRBD1. The TCR originated in a human donor in a cohort sampled during active COVID-19. The DNA of the CDR3 is TGTGCCAGCAGTCCCCCAAGACAGGGGATTAACTATGGCTACACCTTC. This sequence encodes CASSPPRQGINYGYTF.